The rows below give T cell receptor beta chains drawn from one sample of a study of blood T cell repertoires in COVID-19. Clones were sequenced by immunoSEQ multiplex PCR, and TCRdb holds only the in-frame ones, with some missing. The table lists around 290,000 clones, more than 80% of them singletons, with approximately 1.2% in the top ten. The sample taken for sequencing was PBMCs or T cells enriched from blood (not recorded which). The receptors were gathered from a woman aged 25 to 39 who had recovered from COVID-19. Both conserved end residues are part of each CDR3. Each record gives: clone size, CDR3 length, D gene, J gene, V gene, CDR3 DNA, CDR3 protein. The D gene is left open where the match is weak. The size of a clone is reported for some rows only, either as once, few or many, or as a class for expanded clones.

.	17	.	TRBJ2-3	TRBV7-8	TGTGCCAGCAGCTTAGAAGGGGACACCTTATCCACAGATACGCAGTATTTT	CASSLEGDTLSTDTQYF
.	17	.	TRBJ2-3	TRBV7-2	TGTGCCAGCAGCTTAGCTGTTCAGCGGGTCAGCACAGATACGCAGTATTTT	CASSLAVQRVSTDTQYF
.	13	TRBD1	TRBJ1-1	TRBV30	TGTGCCTGGAGTGTACGACAGGGGCCATCAGCTTTCTTT	CAWSVRQGPSAFF
.	14	.	TRBJ1-2	TRBV28	TGTGCCAGCAGTCGCGCCAGGCTCGGCTATGGCTACACCTTC	CASSRARLGYGYTF
once	11	TRBD2	TRBJ2-1	TRBV7-2	TGCGGGGAGGGCCCCTACAATGAGCAGTTCTTC	CGEGPYNEQFF
.	15	.	TRBJ2-5	TRBV18	TGTGCCAGCTCACCCCCGGGCTTGAGGGGGGAGACCCAGTACTTC	CASSPPGLRGETQYF
.	16	.	TRBJ2-5	TRBV4-3	TGCGCCAGCAGCCAATCCATGACGGCAGGGAAAGAGACCCAGTACTTC	CASSQSMTAGKETQYF
.	14	TRBD2	TRBJ2-1	TRBV5-4	TGTGCCAGCAGCTTCGGGACTACATACAATGAGCAGTTCTTC	CASSFGTTYNEQFF
.	13	.	TRBJ2-5	TRBV11-2	TGTGCCAGCAGCTTAGCCAGACAAGAGACCCAGTACTTC	CASSLARQETQYF
.	15	.	TRBJ2-2	TRBV9	TGTGCCAGCAGCGCAAACAGGGATGGGAGCGGGGAGCTGTTTTTT	CASSANRDGSGELFF
few	13	.	TRBJ2-7	TRBV24-1	TGTGCCACCAGTGACCCAGGGTTGGCCGAGCAGTACTTC	CATSDPGLAEQYF
.	14	TRBD1	TRBJ2-7	TRBV29-1	TGCAGCGCAGTAAGGAGGGACAGGGGCTACGAGCAGTACTTC	CSAVRRDRGYEQYF
.	13	.	TRBJ1-5	TRBV6-5	TGTGCCAGCAGTTATCAGGGGCAACAGCCCCAGCATTTT	CASSYQGQQPQHF
.	15	TRBD2	TRBJ2-2	TRBV7-2	TGTGCCAGCAGCTTAGTGAGCGGGGGGTCGGGGGAGCTGTTTTTT	CASSLVSGGSGELFF
.	16	.	TRBJ1-3	TRBV4-1	TGCGCCAGCAGCCTACAGTCGGGGTTCTCTGGAAACACCATATATTTT	CASSLQSGFSGNTIYF
.	18	.	TRBJ2-6	TRBV6-4	TGTGCCAGCAAATCGTATGTCGACTGGCTCTCTGGGGCCAACGTCCTGACTTTC	CASKSYVDWLSGANVLTF
.	12	.	TRBJ1-5	TRBV6-5	TGTGCCAGCAGAGGGGGAGATCAGCCCCAGCATTTT	CASRGGDQPQHF
.	16	.	TRBJ2-1	TRBV19	TGTGCCAGTAGTATAGCTAGGGCGGGGCCCTACAATGAGCAGTTCTTC	CASSIARAGPYNEQFF
.	16	TRBD1	TRBJ1-2	TRBV3-1/TRBV3-2	TGTGCCAGCAGCCAAGGTTCGCGGACAGGGATTTCTGGCTACACCTTC	CASSQGSRTGISGYTF
.	14	TRBD2	TRBJ2-1	TRBV5-4	TGTGCCAGCAGCTTGGTGGCGGGAGGGAATGAGCAGTTCTTC	CASSLVAGGNEQFF
.	15	.	TRBJ2-7	TRBV24-1	TGTGCCACCAGTGACCCTGCCGACAGCAGCTACGAGCAGTACTTC	CATSDPADSSYEQYF
.	16	.	TRBJ2-7	TRBV19	TGTGCCAGTAGTATTCCCCTTGGGCCGGGAGTTAACGAGCAGTACTTC	CASSIPLGPGVNEQYF
few	18	TRBD1	TRBJ1-4	TRBV3-1/TRBV3-2	TGTGCCAGCAGCCTAACGGACAGGGCCCTTGCAACTAATGAAAAACTGTTTTTT	CASSLTDRALATNEKLFF
few	17	TRBD2	TRBJ2-2	TRBV28	TGTGCCAGCAGTCCCCCCGGGACTAGCGGGATAACCGGGGAGCTGTTTTTT	CASSPPGTSGITGELFF
.	15	.	TRBJ2-7	TRBV21-1	TGTGCCAGCAGCAAATTCTCCGACAGCACCTACGAGCAGTACTTC	CASSKFSDSTYEQYF
.	15	.	TRBJ2-1	TRBV19	TGTGCCAGTAGTATGAGGAGCGCGCAGTACAATGAGCAGTTCTTC	CASSMRSAQYNEQFF
.	15	TRBD2	TRBJ2-1	TRBV2	TGTACATCAGACCCGGGACTAGCGGGAGTCAATGAGCAGTTCTTC	CTSDPGLAGVNEQFF
.	14	TRBD2	TRBJ2-1	TRBV2	TGTGCCAGCAGTGAACGTGCTAGCGGGAGGGTAGGGTTCTTC	CASSERASGRVGFF
few	16	TRBD1	TRBJ1-5	TRBV2	TGTGCCAGCAGCGACGGTACAGGGGCGCGGAATCAGCCCCAGCATTTT	CASSDGTGARNQPQHF
.	16	TRBD2	TRBJ2-2	TRBV5-1	TGCGCCAGCAGCAGCGGACTAGCGGGAGGTTTCGGGGAGCTGTTTTTT	CASSSGLAGGFGELFF
.	14	TRBD2	TRBJ2-3	TRBV27	TGTGCCAGCAGGGCTAGCGGGATGGAAGATACGCAGTATTTT	CASRASGMEDTQYF
.	15	TRBD2	TRBJ2-1	TRBV19	TGTGCCAGTAGTATAGCTAGCGGGGGGGACAATGAGCAGTTCTTC	CASSIASGGDNEQFF
once	13	.	TRBJ1-4	TRBV12-3/TRBV12-4	TGTGCCAGCAGTGGCGGGACCCATGAAAAACTGTTTTTT	CASSGGTHEKLFF
once	14	TRBD2	TRBJ2-7	TRBV28	TGTGCCAGCAGTTTGACTAGCGCCCGCTACGAGCAGTACTTC	CASSLTSARYEQYF
.	15	.	TRBJ2-2	TRBV9	TGTGCCAGCAGCGTAGATCTCCTATACACCGGGGAGCTGTTTTTT	CASSVDLLYTGELFF
.	14	.	TRBJ2-1	TRBV7-2	TGTGCCAGCAGCTTAGAACTCTTGTCTTTTGAGCAGTTCTTC	CASSLELLSFEQFF
.	11	.	TRBJ2-3	TRBV2	TGTGCCAGCAGTTACACGGATACGCAGTATTTT	CASSYTDTQYF
once	12	.	TRBJ2-7	TRBV10-2	TGCGCCAGCAGTGAAGGGGAATACGAGCAGTACTTC	CASSEGEYEQYF
.	13	.	TRBJ1-2	TRBV3-1/TRBV3-2	TGTGCCAGCAGCCCAAAGTGGGGCCATGGCTACACCTTC	CASSPKWGHGYTF
once	15	.	TRBJ2-5	TRBV28	TGTGCCAGCAGTTTATTTGGAGCGGGCCAAGAGACCCAGTACTTC	CASSLFGAGQETQYF
.	14	TRBD1	TRBJ1-4	TRBV7-9	TGTGCCAGCAGACAACAGGGGCAAAATGAAAAACTGTTTTTT	CASRQQGQNEKLFF
.	13	.	TRBJ1-1	TRBV5-6	TGTGCCAGCAGCTTGGCAGTAAACACTGAAGCTTTCTTT	CASSLAVNTEAFF
.	14	TRBD1	TRBJ2-3	TRBV19	TGTGCCAGTAGTTTAGGACAGGGAGGAGATACGCAGTATTTT	CASSLGQGGDTQYF
.	17	.	TRBJ2-3	TRBV7-3	TGTGCCAGCAGCACCAATTCGTGGCGGGGCACCACAGATACGCAGTATTTT	CASSTNSWRGTTDTQYF
.	16	.	TRBJ1-2	TRBV3-1/TRBV3-2	TGTGCCAGCTCCAGTCAGGAGAACAGGCGGAACTATGGCTACACCTTC	CASSSQENRRNYGYTF